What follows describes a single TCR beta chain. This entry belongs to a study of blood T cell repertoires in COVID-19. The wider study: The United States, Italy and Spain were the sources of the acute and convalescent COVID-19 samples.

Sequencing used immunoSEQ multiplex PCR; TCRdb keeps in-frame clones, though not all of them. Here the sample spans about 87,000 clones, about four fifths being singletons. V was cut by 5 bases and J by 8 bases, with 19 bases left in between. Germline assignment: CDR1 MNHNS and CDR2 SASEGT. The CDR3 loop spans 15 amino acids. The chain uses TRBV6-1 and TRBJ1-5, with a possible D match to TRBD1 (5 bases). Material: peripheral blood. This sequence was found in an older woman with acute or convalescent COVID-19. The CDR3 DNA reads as TGTGCCAGCAGTCCCCTGCAGGGCGGCTTCGAGCCCCAGCATTTT. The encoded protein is CASSPLQGGFEPQHF.